A single sample gave rise to the 2 T cell receptor beta chains below, sequenced in a study of blood T cell repertoires in COVID-19. Repertoires were generated with immunoSEQ multiplex PCR, while TCRdb's copy carries only in-frame clones and drops some. The sample has hundreds of thousands of clones, about 88% seen once. The sequencing input was PBMCs or T cells enriched from blood (not recorded which). Source of these receptors: an older woman who had recovered from COVID-19.

The chain recombines TRBV6-5 with TRBJ1-6, with a possible D match to TRBD1 (5 bases). The V and J ends lost 6 bases and 4 bases respectively, with 7 bases between them. Germline assignment: CDR1 MNHEY and CDR2 SVGAGI. The CDR3 runs to 13 residues. For the CDR3, the DNA is TGTGCCAGCAGAGACAGTTATAATTCACCCCTCCACTTT. Protein product: CASRDSYNSPLHF.

This clone has just a few counts. The rearrangement joins TRBV29-1 to TRBJ1-1; D ambiguous. This CDR3 has 14 amino acids. Trimming removed 7 bases from V and 6 bases from J, with 21 bases in between. Germline CDR1 SQVTM, CDR2 ANQGSEA. The chain's CDR3 is CSAQPIERGPEAFF. The CDR3 region has the DNA TGCAGCGCCCAACCGATAGAACGAGGGCCTGAAGCTTTCTTT.